This T cell receptor beta chain was identified in a study of human T cells and chemical hapten exposure. General study findings and limits: Against controls, expanded TCRs gave rise to significantly more large CDR3 similarity clusters.

As to this clonotype: Its antigen is currently unknown.

The time point is: patch test 3, about 24 weeks after DPC sensitization. Noted treatment: therapeutic diphenylcyclopropenone sensitization with weekly scalp DPC. The authors extracted total RNA from unfractionated whole blood. Germline V gene lookup returns CDR1 SGHRS and CDR2 YFSETQ. Deletions cut 1 base from V and 3 bases from J, with 8 bases between. The CDR3 totals 13 residues. TCRdb reprocessed the RACE reads via MiXCR and lists one record per CDR3 protein. The sample includes more than 35,000 distinct CDR3 sequences, 10% to 15% of them seen just once. The origin of this receptor is a woman between 35 and 50 years old with alopecia areata. Some clones in this sample may be carry-over from other donors' samples. The genes are TRBV5-1 and TRBJ2-7; weak D call: TRBD1 (5 bases). The sequencing here drew on whole blood, taken in connection with sensitization to the hapten diphenylcyclopropenone (DPC). The CDR3 DNA follows: TGCGCCAGCAGCTTGCAGGGAAACTACGAGCAGTACTTC. As protein: CASSLQGNYEQYF.